This entry lists 25 T cell receptor beta chains sequenced from one sample in a study of control samples from healthy donors and cancer patients. TCRdb's table, derived via immunoSEQ multiplex PCR, lists solely in-frame clones and lacks some. The sample has fewer than 85,000 clones, 70% to 90% seen once; the top ten hold more than 7%. What was sequenced was blood. These receptor sequences come from a man aged 50-59 years in good health.

This chain links TRBV7-2 with TRBJ2-1; D is undetermined. Trimming removed 5 bases at V and 4 bases at J, with 15 bases between. The CDR3 is made up of 15 amino acids. CDR1 is SGHTA, CDR2 FQGNSA, per germline. The CDR3 DNA sequence: TGTGCCAGCAGCACGACACGTACGCGTTACAATGAGCAGTTCTTC. Translated, it gives CASSTTRTRYNEQFF.

The chain employs TRBV2 and TRBJ1-2; D possibly corresponds to TRBD1 (6 bases). The V end was cut by 6 bases, the J end by 6 bases, with 8 bases between. This CDR3 region has 11 residues. Germline loops: CDR1 SNHLY, CDR2 FYNNEI. CDR3: CASSRGNGYTF. CDR3 sequence (DNA): TGTGCCAGCAGCAGGGGTAATGGCTACACCTTC.

The chain has TRBV5-6 and TRBJ2-7; D perhaps matches TRBD2 (7 bases). Trimming removed 4 bases at V and 4 bases at J, with 24 bases between. There are 17 residues in the CDR3. Germline V gene data show CDR1 as SGHDT and CDR2 as YYEEEE. CDR3 DNA: TGTGCCAGCAGCACCGGGGGGCCGCTCCCTTCGCTGTACGAGCAGTACTTC. Encoded protein: CASSTGGPLPSLYEQYF. The full variable domain, completed using reference TRBV5-6 and TRBJ2-7, is DAGVTQSPTHLIKTRGQQVTLRCSPKSGHDTVSWYQQALGQGPQFIFQYYEEEERQRGNFPDRFSGHQFPNYSSELNVNALLLGDSALYLCASSTGGPLPSLYEQYFGPGTRLTVT.

The count of this clone is one. The rearrangement links TRBV7-9 to TRBJ2-3, with a weak D call TRBD1 (6 bases). The V gene lost 5 bases and the J gene lost 0 bases, with 9 bases spanning the gap. The CDR3 runs 14 residues. Per germline, CDR1 SEHNR and CDR2 FQNEAQ (reference sequence). Here the CDR3 reads CASSTTGSTDTQYF. CDR3 DNA sequence: TGTGCCAGCAGCACAACAGGGAGCACAGATACGCAGTATTTT.

The chain couples TRBV30 to TRBJ1-4, with D possibly matching TRBD1 (5 bases). Germline CDR1 is GTSNPN and CDR2 is SVGIG (reference sequence). Trimming removed 0 bases from V and 4 bases from J, with 12 bases in between. CDR3 length: 15 amino acids. CDR3 nucleotide sequence: TGTGCCTGGAGTGTGATCCGGGGCCATAATGAAAAACTGTTTTTT. Protein product: CAWSVIRGHNEKLFF.

The chain recombines TRBV2 with TRBJ2-1, with 7 positions matching TRBD1. Germline V gene sequence: CDR1 SNHLY, CDR2 FYNNEI. The length of the CDR3 is 14 residues. V lost 4 bases, J lost 7 bases, and 7 bases stayed unmatched. The CDR3 nucleotides are TGTGCCAGCAGTGTAACAGGGGTTGGGAATGAGCAGTTCTTC. Its translation is CASSVTGVGNEQFF.

The chain has TRBV6-2 or TRBV6-3 and TRBJ2-7; D gene unclear. CDR3 size: 14 residues. Trimming cost V 0 bases and J 0 bases, with 6 bases left between them. Germline V lookup: CDR1 MNHEY, CDR2 SVGEGT. The CDR3 DNA is TGTGCCAGCAGTTACTCCAGGCCCTCCTACGAGCAGTACTTC. Protein product: CASSYSRPSYEQYF.

The V gene is TRBV6-2 or TRBV6-3, the J gene TRBJ1-3; D unclear. The V end lost 1 base, the J end lost 3 bases, and 1 base lay between the germline ends. Germline V gives CDR1 MNHEY, CDR2 SVGEGT. The CDR3 sequence is 12 residues long. Here the CDR3 reads CASSYYGNTIYF. In DNA form, the CDR3 reads TGTGCCAGCAGTTACTATGGAAACACCATATATTTT.

The chain uses TRBV18 and TRBJ1-5, with 9 bases aligning to TRBD1. Germline V gene sequence: CDR1 KGHSH, CDR2 LQKENI. The CDR3 contains 16 residues. With 6 bases clipped from V and 5 bases from J, the junction kept 11 bases outside the gene matches. In DNA, the CDR3 is TGTGCCAGCTCGCGAGACGGGACAGGGAACCATCAGCCCCAGCATTTT. As protein: CASSRDGTGNHQPQHF.

This clone was seen once. CDR3 in DNA: TGTGCCAGCAGCTTAGAGGGGGGGCGGGGCTACGAGCAGTACTTC. This encodes CASSLEGGRGYEQYF. J is TRBJ2-7 and V is TRBV7-6, with a tentative D call TRBD2 (7 bases). This CDR3 is built from 15 residues. CDR1 and CDR2 (germline): SGHVS, FNYEAQ. With 1 base removed from V and 3 bases from J, the gap between germline ends came to 13 bases.

This rearrangement joins TRBV5-1 to TRBJ2-5; 10 bases line up with TRBD1. Unmatched junction bases numbered 4, after V lost 4 bases and J lost 4 bases. The CDR3 sequence is 14 residues long. Germline V gene data show CDR1 as SGHRS and CDR2 as YFSETQ. The CDR3 loop reads CASSRDRGRETQYF. DNA for the CDR3: TGCGCCAGCAGCCGCGACAGGGGGCGAGAGACCCAGTACTTC. Full variable domain (remainder filled in from reference TRBV5-1 and TRBJ2-5): KAGVTQTPRYLIKTRGQQVTLSCSPISGHRSVSWYQQTPGQGLQFLFEYFSETQRNKGNFPGRFSGRQFSNSRSEMNVSTLELGDSALYLCASSRDRGRETQYFGPGTRLLVL.

The chain employs TRBV6-4 and TRBJ1-6; unclear D gene. The V end lost 6 bases, the J end lost 9 bases, and 15 bases lay between the germline ends. The CDR3 is 14 amino acids. Germline assignment: CDR1 MRHNA and CDR2 SNTAGT. This CDR3 is CASSQYVRGSPLHF. The CDR3 region has the DNA TGTGCCAGCAGCCAATACGTACGGGGTTCACCCCTCCACTTT.

V and J are TRBV14 and TRBJ1-4, with D possibly TRBD1 on 5 matching bases. Germline V lookup: CDR1 SGHDN, CDR2 FVKESK. This CDR3 is 11 amino acids long. The V gene lost 0 bases and the J gene lost 12 bases, with 5 bases spanning the gap. This chain's CDR3 is CASSQEGQLFF. For the CDR3, the DNA is TGTGCCAGCAGCCAAGAGGGACAACTGTTTTTT.

The rearrangement links TRBV25-1 to TRBJ2-7, with D perhaps given as TRBD1 or TRBD2 (5 bases each). Germline CDR1 and CDR2: MGHDK and SYGVNS. Trimming took 1 base from V and 1 from J, leaving 11 bases between them. CDR3 length: 15 residues. In DNA form, the CDR3 reads TGTGCCAGCAGTGAATTCGGGACCCCGTCCTACGAGCAGTACTTC. Encoded protein: CASSEFGTPSYEQYF.

The chain carries TRBV5-6 and TRBJ2-2; D uncertain. Trimming cost V 0 bases and J 4 bases, with 13 bases left between them. Germline-derived CDR1 and CDR2 are SGHDT and YYEEEE. The CDR3 spans 16 residues. The CDR3 is CASSLGIFSITGELFF. In DNA form, the CDR3 reads TGTGCCAGCAGCTTGGGGATCTTCTCGATCACCGGGGAGCTGTTTTTT.

The chain uses TRBV5-1 and TRBJ2-7; D is unresolved. Germline V gives CDR1 SGHRS, CDR2 YFSETQ. The CDR3 length is 13 residues. The V end was cut by 10 bases, the J end by 2 bases, with 16 bases between. As DNA, the CDR3 is TGCGCCCCCACGCGACCCTACCCCTACGAGCAGTACTTC. Its translation is CAPTRPYPYEQYF.

The rearrangement uses TRBV5-1 and TRBJ2-2; 15 bases line up with TRBD2. J gave up 2 bases and V 3 bases, and 5 bases lay outside the gene matches. This CDR3 comprises 18 residues. Looked up from germline, CDR1 is SGHRS and CDR2 is YFSETQ. In nucleotides, the CDR3 is TGCGCCAGCAGCTGGGGACTAGCGGGGGGACCTAACACCGGGGAGCTGTTTTTT. Translating gives CASSWGLAGGPNTGELFF.

For the CDR3, the DNA is TGTGCCAGCAGCGCCCGAACAGGGGGCTTTGAAAAACTGTTTTTT. It translates to CASSARTGGFEKLFF. The rearrangement links TRBV7-2 to TRBJ1-4; 9 nucleotides agree with TRBD1. CDR3 length equals 15 residues. Germline V CDR1 and CDR2: SGHTA, FQGNSA. V shed 5 bases, J shed 7 bases, and the junction held 8 bases outside the gene matches.

As regards this clone: At the DNA level, this CDR3 is encoded by other sequences in the same sample as well. The chain carries TRBV12-3 or TRBV12-4 and TRBJ1-1; no reliable D call. Trimming shortened V by 2 bases and J by 0 bases, and 4 bases separated the two germline ends. The CDR3 sequence is 13 residues long. DNA of the CDR3: TGTGCCAGCAGTTTAAGGGTGAACACTGAAGCTTTCTTT. It specifies CASSLRVNTEAFF.

The rearrangement links TRBV2 to TRBJ2-7; D is uncertain. The V end lost 7 bases, the J end lost 5 bases, and 21 bases lay between the germline ends. This CDR3 comprises 15 residues. CDR1 SNHLY and CDR2 FYNNEI come from the germline V gene. For the CDR3, the DNA is TGTGCCAGCAAAATTCACCCGGGCGAAGAAAACGAGCAGTACTTC. It encodes CASKIHPGEENEQYF.

V gene TRBV18 combines with J gene TRBJ2-7; 12 nucleotides line up with TRBD1. CDR1 and CDR2 from the germline V gene are KGHSH and LQKENI. The CDR3 is 15 residues long. V was clipped by 3 bases and J by 3 bases; unmatched bases: 3. CDR3: CASSPGTGGLYEQYF. In DNA, the CDR3 is TGTGCCAGCTCACCCGGGACAGGGGGCCTCTACGAGCAGTACTTC.

The V and J genes are TRBV19 and TRBJ1-3; D not resolved. The CDR3 length is 16 residues. V was shortened by 5 bases and J by 1 base, with 15 bases between the two germline ends. The germline V gene has CDR1 LNHDA and CDR2 SQIVND (reference sequence). The CDR3 coding sequence is TGTGCCAGTAGTCCTAGACAAGCCTGGTCTGGAAACACCATATATTTT. As protein: CASSPRQAWSGNTIYF.

The chain couples TRBV3-1 (or the pseudogene TRBV3-2) to TRBJ1-1, with D possibly matching TRBD1 (6 bases). V was cut by 4 bases and J by 1 base, with 13 bases left in between. Germline V gene lookup returns CDR1 LGHDT and CDR2 YNNKEL (reference sequence). The CDR3 spans 15 residues. DNA for the CDR3: TGTGCCAGCAGCCCCCCCTCGACAGGGAACACTGAAGCTTTCTTT. This translates into CASSPPSTGNTEAFF.

This chain connects TRBV29-1 to TRBJ2-1; TRBD1 or TRBD2 may be the D gene (5 bases each). V was cut by 7 bases and J by 5 bases, with 18 bases left in between. This CDR3 is built from 14 residues. Per the germline V gene, CDR1 is SQVTM and CDR2 is ANQGSEA. CDR3 nucleotide sequence: TGCAGCGCCCGGGGCGACGCTTCCGACAATGAGCAGTTCTTC. It translates to CSARGDASDNEQFF.

The CDR3 here is CASSVLGNGITNYGYTF. Here the CDR3 DNA reads TGTGCCAGCAGCGTACTCGGAAACGGGATCACTAACTATGGCTACACCTTC. This rearrangement joins TRBV9 to TRBJ1-2; D gene uncertain. The length of the CDR3 is 17 residues. V was shortened by 1 base and J by 0 bases, with 16 bases between the two germline ends. Germline-derived CDR1 and CDR2 are SGDLS and YYNGEE. The full variable domain, with the rest looked up from reference TRBV9 and TRBJ1-2, is DSGVTQTPKHLITATGQRVTLRCSPRSGDLSVYWYQQSLDQGLQFLIQYYNGEERAKGNILERFSAQQFPDLHSELNLSSLELGDSALYFCASSVLGNGITNYGYTFGSGTRLTVV.